What follows are 5 T cell receptor beta chains derived from one specimen sequenced in a study of T cells after yellow fever vaccination. TCRdb analysed the 5' RACE reads with MiXCR anew, one entry per CDR3 protein. The profile shows 300,000 to 400,000 distinct CDR3 sequences, roughly 4% of them singletons. The starting material was PBMCs, obtained 5 days after the yellow fever booster vaccination. These receptors all stem from a man between 18 and 35 years old who received the YFV17D yellow fever vaccine.

V and J are TRBV12-3 or TRBV12-4 and TRBJ2-1; 10 bases align to TRBD2. The CDR3 runs to 15 residues. Losses at the gene ends were 5 bases for V and 1 base for J; bases not matched to a gene: 2. The CDR3 protein is CASSRLAGSYNEQFF. The DNA of the CDR3 is TGTGCCAGCAGTCGACTAGCGGGTTCCTACAATGAGCAGTTCTTC.

This clonotype was seen more than once but under ten times. The chain couples TRBV27 to TRBJ2-7; no definite D call. This CDR3 has 16 residues. CDR1 and CDR2 from the germline V gene are MNHEY and SMNVEV (reference sequence). Trimming left V 0 bases short and J 0 bases short, with 12 bases between. As DNA, the CDR3 is TGTGCCAGCAGTTTATCGGCGTTAGGTCTCTCCTACGAGCAGTACTTC. This translates into CASSLSALGLSYEQYF.

The chain carries TRBV12-3 or TRBV12-4 and TRBJ1-1; tentatively, D is TRBD1 (5 bases). This CDR3 has 13 residues. V was clipped by 6 bases and J by 6 bases, with 14 bases between them. The chain's CDR3 is CASSIAGKAEAFF. As DNA, the CDR3 is TGTGCCAGCAGCATTGCAGGGAAGGCTGAAGCTTTCTTT.

The CDR3 DNA follows: TGTGCCAGCAGCCGAGCGGGGCAGGGGTCAGGACGTGAGCAGTTCTTC. It is translated as CASSRAGQGSGREQFF. The chain uses TRBV3-1 and TRBJ2-1; tentative D call: TRBD2 (7 bases). The CDR3 is made up of 16 amino acids. Trimming cost V 4 bases and J 9 bases, with 22 bases left between them. Looked up from germline, CDR1 is LGHDT and CDR2 is YNNKEL (reference sequence).

This clonotype came up many times. This rearrangement joins TRBV18 to TRBJ2-7; 7 nucleotides agree with TRBD2. The CDR3 spans 15 residues. CDR1 and CDR2 from the germline V gene are KGHSH and LQKENI. The ends lost 3 bases at V and 3 bases at J; junction bases unmatched: 8. The DNA for the CDR3 is TGTGCCAGCTCACCGCCCGGCGGGGGTCGCTACGAGCAGTACTTC. Protein sequence: CASSPPGGGRYEQYF.